These T cell receptor beta chains were read from a single sample in a study of control samples from healthy donors and cancer patients. Assay used: immunoSEQ multiplex PCR; TCRdb lists only in-frame clones, some missing. The repertoire holds some 23,000 clones, with 75% to 90% as singletons. Sequences were obtained from PBMCs. These receptors were collected from a man in his sixties with head and neck cancer. Each CDR3 is given with its conserved first and last residue. Each record gives: J gene, V gene, clone size, D gene, CDR3 DNA, CDR3 protein. The D gene is left open where the match is weak. Size is omitted from some rows. Given values are once, few, many or a class for expanded clones.

j_call: TRBJ2-3; v_call: TRBV2; clone_size: -; d_call: TRBD2; cdr3_nt: TGTGCCAGCAGTACGGGGCTAGCGGGGGACACAGATACGCAGTATTTT; cdr3_aa: CASSTGLAGDTDTQYF
j_call: TRBJ1-4; v_call: TRBV19; clone_size: -; d_call: TRBD1; cdr3_nt: TGTGCCAGTAGTACCACCGGGACAGGGGAAGCTAATGAAAAACTGTTTTTT; cdr3_aa: CASSTTGTGEANEKLFF
j_call: TRBJ1-5; v_call: TRBV7-2; clone_size: -; d_call: -; cdr3_nt: TGTGCCAGCAGCTTCGGGGGCTTATGGCAGCCCCAGCATTTT; cdr3_aa: CASSFGGLWQPQHF
j_call: TRBJ2-2; v_call: TRBV6-5; clone_size: -; d_call: -; cdr3_nt: TGTGCCAGCAGCGCTGGGATCGCGAACACCGGGGAGCTGTTTTTT; cdr3_aa: CASSAGIANTGELFF
j_call: TRBJ1-2; v_call: TRBV6-5; clone_size: -; d_call: -; cdr3_nt: TGTGCCAGCACCTACAAACAAGCTAACTATGGCTACACCTTC; cdr3_aa: CASTYKQANYGYTF
j_call: TRBJ1-1; v_call: TRBV6-2/TRBV6-3; clone_size: once; d_call: -; cdr3_nt: TGTGCCAGCAGTTACGGCCCTGAAGCTTTCTTT; cdr3_aa: CASSYGPEAFF
j_call: TRBJ2-1; v_call: TRBV5-1; clone_size: -; d_call: -; cdr3_nt: TGCGCCAGCAGCTCTCAACCCCCCTACAATGAGCAGTTCTTC; cdr3_aa: CASSSQPPYNEQFF
j_call: TRBJ2-7; v_call: TRBV3-1/TRBV3-2; clone_size: -; d_call: TRBD1; cdr3_nt: TGTGCCAGCAGCCGACAGGGGAACTACGAGCAGTACTTC; cdr3_aa: CASSRQGNYEQYF
j_call: TRBJ2-1; v_call: TRBV7-9; clone_size: -; d_call: -; cdr3_nt: TGTGCCAGCAGCTTAGCGGGCTCCTACAATGAGCAGTTCTTC; cdr3_aa: CASSLAGSYNEQFF
j_call: TRBJ2-1; v_call: TRBV6-2/TRBV6-3; clone_size: -; d_call: TRBD2; cdr3_nt: TGTGCCAGCAGTCCAGCGGGAGGTAATGAGCAGTTCTTC; cdr3_aa: CASSPAGGNEQFF
j_call: TRBJ1-2; v_call: TRBV6-5; clone_size: -; d_call: -; cdr3_nt: TGTGCCATCCATCCCACCGGGGGGACTAACTATGGCTACACCTTC; cdr3_aa: CAIHPTGGTNYGYTF
j_call: TRBJ1-5; v_call: TRBV29-1; clone_size: once; d_call: -; cdr3_nt: TGCAGCGTTGCAACAAGTAGGGCTCAGCCCCAGCATTTT; cdr3_aa: CSVATSRAQPQHF
j_call: TRBJ2-5; v_call: TRBV7-6; clone_size: -; d_call: TRBD1; cdr3_nt: TGTGCCAGCAGCTTAGGGACAGGTGGAGAGACCCAGTACTTC; cdr3_aa: CASSLGTGGETQYF
j_call: TRBJ2-7; v_call: TRBV27; clone_size: -; d_call: -; cdr3_nt: TGTGCCAGCAGTTTATCGGGCGGGACAGCTTATTACGAGCAGTACTTC; cdr3_aa: CASSLSGGTAYYEQYF
j_call: TRBJ1-1; v_call: TRBV5-6; clone_size: -; d_call: TRBD1; cdr3_nt: TGTGCCAGCAGCACACCGGGACAGGGGGCGACTGAAGCTTTCTTT; cdr3_aa: CASSTPGQGATEAFF
j_call: TRBJ1-2; v_call: TRBV28; clone_size: few; d_call: -; cdr3_nt: TGTGCCAGCAGGCCTCAGGGCTACTATGGCTACACCTTC; cdr3_aa: CASRPQGYYGYTF
j_call: TRBJ2-3; v_call: TRBV4-2; clone_size: -; d_call: -; cdr3_nt: TGTGCCAGCAGCCCCTTTAGCGGAACTAGCACAGATACGCAGTATTTT; cdr3_aa: CASSPFSGTSTDTQYF
j_call: TRBJ2-1; v_call: TRBV2; clone_size: few; d_call: TRBD2; cdr3_nt: TGTGCCGGCGGACTAGCGGGAGGCGGTGAGCAGTTCTTC; cdr3_aa: CAGGLAGGGEQFF
j_call: TRBJ1-1; v_call: TRBV29-1; clone_size: -; d_call: TRBD1; cdr3_nt: TGCAGCGTGACGGGACAGCAGAACACTGAAGCTTTCTTT; cdr3_aa: CSVTGQQNTEAFF
j_call: TRBJ2-2; v_call: TRBV30; clone_size: -; d_call: TRBD2; cdr3_nt: TGTGCCTGGAGGAGCGGGAGAATGGCGACCGGGGAGCTGTTTTTT; cdr3_aa: CAWRSGRMATGELFF
j_call: TRBJ1-4; v_call: TRBV3-1/TRBV3-2; clone_size: -; d_call: -; cdr3_nt: TGTGCCAGCAGCCAACTTTTTGGGGGGGGCCGTGAAAAACTGTTTTTT; cdr3_aa: CASSQLFGGGREKLFF
j_call: TRBJ2-1; v_call: TRBV11-3; clone_size: -; d_call: -; cdr3_nt: TGTGCCAGCAGCTCTGCGGGGTATGAGCAGTTCTTC; cdr3_aa: CASSSAGYEQFF
j_call: TRBJ2-1; v_call: TRBV4-2; clone_size: -; d_call: TRBD2; cdr3_nt: TGTGCCAGCAGCCGTCGGGGGGGGATACATGAGCAGTTCTTC; cdr3_aa: CASSRRGGIHEQFF